The 16 T cell receptor beta chains in this list originate from one sample, sequenced in a study of cytomegalovirus exposure and HLA in healthy donors. The primer mix had 60 Vbeta and 13 Jbeta primers. Produced via immunoSEQ multiplex PCR; TCRdb's table is partial and in-frame only. The repertoire holds 110,000 or so clones, more than 65% seen once, with around 8.4% in the top ten. Material for sequencing was PBMCs. The receptors come from a man in his forties in good health and CMV-seropositive.

The V gene is TRBV2, the J gene TRBJ2-5; D possibly corresponds to TRBD1 (5 bases). The CDR3 has 14 residues. Trimming removed 0 bases at V and 1 base at J, with 6 bases between. The germline gives CDR1 SNHLY, CDR2 FYNNEI. This CDR3 is CASSEADSQETQYF. CDR3 nucleotides: TGTGCCAGCAGTGAAGCAGACAGCCAAGAGACCCAGTACTTC. The whole variable domain, filled in from reference TRBV2 and TRBJ2-5, reads EPEVTQTPSHQVTQMGQEVILRCVPISNHLYFYWYRQILGQKVEFLVSFYNNEISEKSEIFDDQFSVERPDGSNFTLKIRSTKLEDSAMYFCASSEADSQETQYFGPGTRLLVL.

The chain combines TRBV4-2 with TRBJ2-3; TRBD2 agrees at 12 bases. Germline assignment: CDR1 LGHNA and CDR2 YNFKEQ. The CDR3 length is 15 residues. J gave up 5 bases and V 4 bases, and 4 bases lay outside the gene matches. The CDR3 here is CASSPGLAGQDTQYF. For the CDR3, the DNA is TGTGCCAGCAGCCCTGGACTAGCGGGACAAGATACGCAGTATTTT.

The J gene is TRBJ1-2, the V gene TRBV6-1; TRBD1 agrees at 8 bases. Trimming removed 5 bases from V and 3 bases from J; junction bases left unmatched: 2. This CDR3 is 13 amino acids long. CDR1 is MNHNS and CDR2 is SASEGT in the germline V gene. DNA for the CDR3: TGTGCCAGCAGTTTACAGGGGGACTATGGCTACACCTTC. Its translation is CASSLQGDYGYTF.

J is TRBJ1-1 and V is TRBV5-6, with TRBD1 identical over 7 bases. The CDR3 sequence is 16 residues long. The V segment lost 4 bases and the J segment 1 base; nucleotides outside the gene matches: 10. Germline CDR1 SGHDT, CDR2 YYEEEE. In DNA, the CDR3 is TGTGCCAGCAGCGCGCTCAGGGGGATGGGGAACACTGAAGCTTTCTTT. This sequence encodes CASSALRGMGNTEAFF.

This rearrangement joins TRBV7-9 to TRBJ2-5; 8 nucleotides line up with TRBD2. The CDR3 has 17 residues. In germline, CDR1 is SEHNR, CDR2 FQNEAQ (reference sequence). Losses at the gene ends were 1 base for V and 5 bases for J; bases not matched to a gene: 12. The CDR3 loop reads CASSLVGGASLWETQYF. CDR3 bases: TGTGCCAGCAGCTTAGTCGGGGGGGCCTCTCTTTGGGAGACCCAGTACTTC.

This clone was seen more than once but under ten times. V and J are TRBV4-2 and TRBJ2-7, with unresolved D. Germline CDR1 is LGHNA and CDR2 is YNFKEQ. This CDR3 has 14 amino acids. With 0 bases removed from V and 3 bases from J, the gap between germline ends came to 9 bases. For the CDR3, the DNA is TGTGCCAGCAGCCAAGAGCGGCCGATCTACGAGCAGTACTTC. Translated: CASSQERPIYEQYF.

The gene calls are TRBV5-4 and TRBJ1-1; TRBD1 aligns across 9 bases. V gave up 4 bases and J gave up 6 bases; unmatched junction bases: 10. The germline gives CDR1 SGHNT, CDR2 YYREEE (reference sequence). The CDR3 contains 15 residues. DNA for the CDR3: TGTGCCAGCAGCGCACCCCGACAGGGGGTTGCTGAAGCTTTCTTT. Encoded protein: CASSAPRQGVAEAFF.

CDR3: CASSVGAPGRDYGYTF. For the CDR3, the DNA is TGTGCCAGCAGCGTAGGTGCCCCCGGCAGGGACTATGGCTACACCTTC. The V and J genes are TRBV9 and TRBJ1-2, with a possible D match to TRBD1 (5 bases). The V gene lost 0 bases and the J gene lost 3 bases, with 15 bases spanning the gap. Looked up from germline, CDR1 is SGDLS and CDR2 is YYNGEE. The CDR3 spans 16 residues.

In this sample, this clone turned up once. The chain employs TRBV30 and TRBJ2-2; 13 bases are a match to TRBD2. V was clipped by 4 bases and J by 1 base; unmatched bases: 3. Germline V gives CDR1 GTSNPN, CDR2 SVGIG (reference sequence). The CDR3 runs 16 residues. In DNA form, the CDR3 reads TGTGCCTGGACCCGACTAGCGGGGGGGAACACCGGGGAGCTGTTTTTT. It translates to CAWTRLAGGNTGELFF.

This clone was seen once. J is TRBJ2-3 and V is TRBV28, with 11 bases lining up with TRBD2. Germline CDR1 MDHEN, CDR2 SYDVKM. Trimming took 3 bases from V and 1 from J; bases not matched to a gene: 9. CDR3 length equals 18 residues. CDR3 amino acids: CASSFSSGGAGGTDTQYF. The CDR3 DNA reads TGTGCCAGCAGTTTCAGTAGCGGGGGGGCCGGTGGCACAGATACGCAGTATTTT.

Here the CDR3 reads CASRTDRGGEKLFF. CDR3 in DNA: TGTGCCAGCCGGACGGACAGGGGAGGTGAAAAACTGTTTTTT. The V and J genes are TRBV7-8 and TRBJ1-4, with 9 bases aligning to TRBD1. The CDR3 has 14 amino acids. In germline, CDR1 is SGHVS, CDR2 FQNEAQ. J lost 7 bases, V lost 8 bases, and 8 bases had no gene match.

The V and J genes are TRBV7-9 and TRBJ1-3; tentatively, D is TRBD1 (5 bases). CDR1 and CDR2 from the germline V gene are SEHNR and FQNEAQ (reference sequence). CDR3 length: 16 residues. V shed 0 bases and J shed 2 bases, with 11 bases lying between them. CDR3 coding DNA: TGTGCCAGCAGCTTAGCGCAGGGCAACGCTGGAAACACCATATATTTT. Protein: CASSLAQGNAGNTIYF. Full variable domain (outside the CDR3, taken from reference TRBV7-9 and TRBJ1-3): DTGVSQNPRHKITKRGQNVTFRCDPISEHNRLYWYRQTLGQGPEFLTYFQNEAQLEKSRLLSDRFSAERPKGSFSTLEIQRTEQGDSAMYLCASSLAQGNAGNTIYFGEGSWLTVV.

This clone appeared a single time. The gene calls are TRBV11-2 and TRBJ2-1; 8 bases align to TRBD2. Unmatched junction bases numbered 9, after V lost 5 bases and J lost 3 bases. The germline gives CDR1 SGHAT, CDR2 FQNNGV. The CDR3 contains 16 residues. CDR3 sequence (DNA): TGTGCCAGCAGCGCCCGGACTAGCCAACTCTACAATGAGCAGTTCTTC. Translation: CASSARTSQLYNEQFF. Looking up the rest from reference TRBV11-2 and TRBJ2-1 gives the full variable domain: EAGVAQSPRYKIIEKRQSVAFWCNPISGHATLYWYQQILGQGPKLLIQFQNNGVVDDSQLPKDRFSAERLKGVDSTLKIQPAKLEDSAVYLCASSARTSQLYNEQFFGPGTRLTVL.

This chain uses TRBV6-1 with TRBJ2-3; D not resolved. Trimming shortened V by 0 bases and J by 6 bases, and 7 bases separated the two germline ends. Germline assignment: CDR1 MNHNS and CDR2 SASEGT. The CDR3 totals 13 residues. Here the CDR3 reads CASSEAGKDTQYF. In DNA form, the CDR3 reads TGTGCCAGCAGTGAAGCGGGCAAGGATACGCAGTATTTT.

This clone appeared once. The rearrangement uses TRBV6-6 and TRBJ2-1; D is possibly TRBD2 (5 bases). CDR1 is MNHNY and CDR2 is SVGAGI in the germline V gene (reference sequence). This CDR3 contains 12 residues. V lost 6 bases to trimming and J lost 9 bases, with 12 bases between them. This CDR3 reads CASRRQEVEQFF. The CDR3 DNA reads TGTGCCAGCAGGCGGCAGGAGGTTGAGCAGTTCTTC.

This clone was picked up one time. The chain couples TRBV19 to TRBJ2-3, with TRBD2 identical over 10 bases. This CDR3 region has 15 residues. From germline, CDR1 is LNHDA and CDR2 SQIVND (reference sequence). V trimming: 3 bases; J trimming: 5 bases; junction bases outside the gene matches: 5. CDR3 loop: CASSIRASGGDTQYF. The DNA for the CDR3 is TGTGCCAGTAGTATCCGGGCTAGCGGGGGAGATACGCAGTATTTT.